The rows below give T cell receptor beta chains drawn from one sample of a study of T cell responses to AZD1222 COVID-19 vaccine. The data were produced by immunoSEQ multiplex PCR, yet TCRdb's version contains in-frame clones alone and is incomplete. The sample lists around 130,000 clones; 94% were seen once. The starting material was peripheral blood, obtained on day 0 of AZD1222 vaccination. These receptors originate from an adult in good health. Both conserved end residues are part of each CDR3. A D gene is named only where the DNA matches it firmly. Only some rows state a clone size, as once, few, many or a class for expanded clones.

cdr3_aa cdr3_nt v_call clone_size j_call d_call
CSVVATSGRVEYF TGCAGCGTTGTAGCTACCTCCGGGAGGGTAGAGTATTTT TRBV29-1 - TRBJ2-3 TRBD2
CASSLSGVDTQYF TGTGCCAGCAGCTTATCTGGGGTGGATACGCAGTATTTT TRBV7-3 - TRBJ2-3 -
CASSLGLYSNQPQHF TGTGCCAGCAGCTTGGGGCTTTATAGCAATCAGCCCCAGCATTTT TRBV5-5 - TRBJ1-5 -
CSASASGLPAEQYF TGCAGTGCTAGTGCTTCGGGACTCCCGGCCGAGCAGTACTTC TRBV20-1 - TRBJ2-7 -
CASSQDATIYEQYF TGCGCCAGCAGCCAAGATGCCACAATCTACGAGCAGTACTTC TRBV4-1 - TRBJ2-7 -
CASSTSAAGDRGRNYGYTF TGTGCCAGTAGTACTTCCGCCGCGGGGGACAGGGGCCGCAACTATGGCTACACCTTC TRBV19 once TRBJ1-2 TRBD1
CAGRGELNEQFF TGTGCCGGTAGGGGGGAGCTCAATGAGCAGTTCTTC TRBV7-2 - TRBJ2-1 -
CASSTTFGGGNTEAFF TGTGCCAGCAGTACTACCTTCGGGGGGGGGAACACTGAAGCTTTCTTT TRBV27 - TRBJ1-1 -
CASSYRTGVGNTIYF TGTGCCAGCAGTTACAGAACAGGGGTAGGAAACACCATATATTTT TRBV6-5 - TRBJ1-3 TRBD1
CASSIEGTSGSRAYNEQFF TGTGCCAGTAGTATAGAGGGGACTAGCGGGAGCAGGGCATACAATGAGCAGTTCTTC TRBV19 - TRBJ2-1 TRBD2
CASSEGGNYEQYF TGTGCCAGCAGTGAAGGAGGGAACTACGAGCAGTACTTC TRBV25-1 - TRBJ2-7 -
CASSLGLQGASTEAFF TGTGCCAGCAGCCTGGGTCTACAGGGGGCGAGCACTGAAGCTTTCTTT TRBV14 - TRBJ1-1 TRBD1
CASSSWTGNTEAFF TGTGCCAGCAGTTCCTGGACGGGGAACACTGAAGCTTTCTTT TRBV6-5 - TRBJ1-1 -
CASSLAQSRFSYNEQFF TGTGCCAGCAGCTTAGCGCAGTCGCGATTCTCCTACAATGAGCAGTTCTTC TRBV7-8 - TRBJ2-1 -
CASSLGSRGDPRIDTQYF TGTGCCAGCAGCTTGGGTTCAAGGGGGGACCCCAGAATAGATACGCAGTATTTT TRBV11-3 - TRBJ2-3 -
CASSRTKNTGELFF TGTGCCAGCAGTCGGACAAAGAACACCGGGGAGCTGTTTTTT TRBV6-6 - TRBJ2-2 -
CASSRRDRNTEAFF TGTGCCAGTAGTCGCCGGGACAGGAACACTGAAGCTTTCTTT TRBV19 - TRBJ1-1 TRBD1
CASSPSQATAIHNEQFF TGTGCCAGCAGCCCAAGTCAGGCTACAGCGATACACAATGAGCAGTTCTTC TRBV7-8 - TRBJ2-1 -
CASSPGQVNTEAFF TGTGCCAGCAGCCCCGGACAGGTGAACACTGAAGCTTTCTTT TRBV7-9 - TRBJ1-1 TRBD1
CASGTGLGLQYF TGTGCCAGCGGCACAGGTTTGGGGCTTCAGTACTTC TRBV6-5 - TRBJ2-4 -
CASSEATGRNFQYF TGTGCCAGCAGTGAAGCGACAGGACGGAATTTCCAGTACTTC TRBV6-1 - TRBJ2-7 -
CASSIGTGTYEQYF TGTGCCAGTAGTATCGGGACAGGTACCTACGAGCAGTACTTC TRBV19 - TRBJ2-7 TRBD1
CASSFRRGYTF TGTGCCAGCAGCTTTCGGCGTGGCTACACCTTC TRBV11-2 once TRBJ1-2 -
CASSLDTNTEAFF TGTGCCAGCAGCTTAGACACGAACACTGAAGCTTTCTTT TRBV11-2 - TRBJ1-1 -
CAWAGQGFYEQYF TGTGCCTGGGCGGGGCAGGGATTCTACGAGCAGTACTTC TRBV30 - TRBJ2-7 -
CASSLDGGSSYEQYF TGCGCCAGCAGCTTGGATGGCGGGAGCTCCTACGAGCAGTACTTC TRBV5-1 - TRBJ2-7 TRBD2
CASTGPSYNEQFF TGTGCCAGCACCGGGCCGTCCTACAATGAGCAGTTCTTC TRBV27 - TRBJ2-1 -
CASSVGPDTVRGYTF TGTGCCAGCAGCGTAGGACCGGACACAGTAAGGGGCTACACCTTC TRBV9 - TRBJ1-2 -
CASSSLMGPISYEQYF TGTGCCAGCAGCTCCCTCATGGGACCCATCTCCTACGAGCAGTACTTC TRBV28 - TRBJ2-7 -
CASTYSPLHF TGTGCCAGCACTTATTCACCCCTCCACTTT TRBV12-3/TRBV12-4 once TRBJ1-6 -
CSVGGRGVEAFF TGCAGCGTTGGGGGGCGCGGCGTGGAAGCTTTCTTT TRBV29-1 - TRBJ1-1 -
CASSQDGRTPQHF TGTGCCAGCAGCCAAGATGGAAGGACTCCCCAGCATTTT TRBV3-1/TRBV3-2 - TRBJ1-5 -